This T cell receptor (beta chain) is drawn from a study of early stage breast cancer tumors. Background on the study: Of some 15 invasive breast tumors, fewer than 13 were hormone receptor-positive, HER2-negative. Seven to nine ER+/PR+/HER2- tumors were invasive ductal; a few were invasive lobular. The study's findings and limits: Comparing each tissue with blood distinguished tumor from normal in 14 of 16 patients.

V dropped 5 bases and J dropped 1 base, with 8 bases sitting between them. The CDR3 totals 13 residues. CDR1 and CDR2 from the germline V gene are SEHNR and FQNEAQ (reference sequence). TCRdb's copy holds only in-frame clones and misses some; the assay was immunoSEQ multiplex PCR. The table shows tens of thousands of clones, with 80% occurring only once. This clone was found once. Its specificity is not known. This receptor was taken from a person in their sixties or seventies with breast cancer. The rearrangement joins TRBV7-9 to TRBJ1-1; weak D call: TRBD1 (5 bases). The sequenced sample was blood. CDR3 bases: TGTGCCAGCAGCAAAGACAGGAACACTGAAGCTTTCTTT. Protein: CASSKDRNTEAFF.